This T cell receptor (beta chain) was identified during a study of blood T cell repertoires in COVID-19. Germline values: CDR1 LGHDT, CDR2 YNNKEL (reference sequence). V was trimmed by 2 bases and J by 14 bases, leaving 31 bases between them. This CDR3 region has 19 residues. The protocol was immunoSEQ multiplex PCR, while the TCRdb copy is restricted to in-frame clones and leaves out a portion. Seen here are a few hundred thousand clones, 87% observed once, and the top ten hold 10% to 13%. This sequence originates from a man younger than 35 with acute COVID-19. Input material: PBMCs or T cells enriched from blood (not recorded which). V usage is TRBV3-1 (or the pseudogene TRBV3-2) and J usage is TRBJ1-6; D might be TRBD1 (6 bases). CDR3 sequence: CASSQYEGKLSFSSGALHF. For the CDR3, the DNA is TGTGCCAGCAGCCAATATGAGGGAAAGCTATCATTTTCCTCAGGGGCCCTCCACTTT.